A selection of T cell receptor beta chains follows, all from one sample in a study of cytomegalovirus exposure and HLA in healthy donors. Sequencing used immunoSEQ multiplex PCR; TCRdb keeps in-frame clones, though not all of them. The sample lists about 220,000 clones; 82% were seen once. Specimen: PBMCs. The source of these receptors is a woman aged 40 to 50 in good health and CMV-seropositive. CDR3s include the opening cysteine and the closing phenylalanine or tryptophan. The D gene is left open where the match is weak. Size tells how often a clone was seen (once, few, many) or the class of an expanded clone, and some rows leave it out.

D gene	clone size	V gene	J gene	CDR3 DNA	CDR3 protein
TRBD1	NA	TRBV5-1	TRBJ2-7	TGCGCCAGCAGAGCACAACAGGGGCCCGGCGAGCAGTACTTC	CASRAQQGPGEQYF
NA	NA	TRBV27	TRBJ2-7	TGTGCCAGCAGTCCCCAAAGGTACGGGTCAACCTACGAGCAGTACTTC	CASSPQRYGSTYEQYF
TRBD1	NA	TRBV30	TRBJ1-5	TGTGCCTGGAGTCAAGGGACAGTCAATCAGCCCCAGCATTTT	CAWSQGTVNQPQHF
TRBD1	NA	TRBV28	TRBJ2-7	TGTGCCAGCACCCTGATAGGGACAGCCTACGAGCAGTACTTC	CASTLIGTAYEQYF
TRBD2	few	TRBV7-2	TRBJ2-7	TGTGCCAGCAGCTTAGTACAGGGACTAGCCTACGAGCAGTACTTC	CASSLVQGLAYEQYF
NA	NA	TRBV12-5	TRBJ1-5	TGTGCTAGTGGTTTGGCCCAGGGAAATCAGCCCCAGCATTTT	CASGLAQGNQPQHF
NA	NA	TRBV2	TRBJ1-3	TGTGCCAGCAGTGAAGCTCGGGGGGCGACTGGAAACACCATATATTTT	CASSEARGATGNTIYF
NA	few	TRBV30	TRBJ2-7	TGTGCCCACAACAGGGAAGGCTACGAGCAGTACTTC	CAHNREGYEQYF
TRBD2	NA	TRBV6-5	TRBJ2-5	TGTGCCAGCAGTTATTCGGGGGGGTTACAAGAGACCCAGTACTTC	CASSYSGGLQETQYF
TRBD1	NA	TRBV30	TRBJ2-7	TGTGCCTGGAGTCGTAAGGCCCCGTGGACAGGCGGCAACGAGCAGTACTTC	CAWSRKAPWTGGNEQYF
NA	NA	TRBV7-8	TRBJ2-1	TGTGCCAGCAGCTTAAGCCGCGGTGGGGGACTCAATGAGCAGTTCTTC	CASSLSRGGGLNEQFF
TRBD2	NA	TRBV4-1	TRBJ2-7	TGCGCCAGCAGCCCACTAGCGCAAAGCTCCTACGAGCAGTACTTC	CASSPLAQSSYEQYF
TRBD2	NA	TRBV6-5	TRBJ2-7	TGTGCCACCAAACGGGGGGGTCGCGGCTACGAGCAGTACTTC	CATKRGGRGYEQYF
TRBD1	NA	TRBV5-1	TRBJ1-1	TGCGCCAGCAGCTCGGGACAGGAAGCCTTTTTGAACACTGAAGCTTTCTTT	CASSSGQEAFLNTEAFF
TRBD1	once	TRBV5-1	TRBJ2-7	TGCGCCAGCAGCGTTGCCACAGGGGAATACGAGCAGTACTTC	CASSVATGEYEQYF
TRBD1	NA	TRBV7-2	TRBJ2-4	TGTGCCAGCAGCTTAGCCGGGACAGGAAACATTCAGTACTTC	CASSLAGTGNIQYF
TRBD1	NA	TRBV9	TRBJ2-7	TGTGCCAGCAGCCTTGGACAGGGTGATTACGAGCAGTACTTC	CASSLGQGDYEQYF
TRBD2	NA	TRBV11-3	TRBJ2-4	TGTGCCAGCAGCCGTGGACTAGCGGGAAACATTCAGTACTTC	CASSRGLAGNIQYF
NA	NA	TRBV21-1	TRBJ2-7	TGTGCCAGCAGCGACACCGGACAGTTCACCTACGAGCAGTACTTC	CASSDTGQFTYEQYF
NA	NA	TRBV13	TRBJ2-6	TGTGCCAGCAGCTTCGGGTTCTCTGGGGCCAACGTCCTGACTTTC	CASSFGFSGANVLTF
NA	NA	TRBV7-6	TRBJ2-6	TGTGCCAGCAGCCCACGCGGTTCTGGGGCCAACGTCCTGACTTTC	CASSPRGSGANVLTF
TRBD1	NA	TRBV7-9	TRBJ1-1	TGTGCCAGCAGCTTGGGACAGGGGAGCACTGAAGCTTTCTTT	CASSLGQGSTEAFF
TRBD2	NA	TRBV5-1	TRBJ2-1	TGCGCCAGCCTGGGACTAGCAGAGCAGTTCTTC	CASLGLAEQFF
NA	NA	TRBV5-4	TRBJ2-3	TGTGCCAGCAGCTTGTTAGTGGAGCGCACAGATACGCAGTATTTT	CASSLLVERTDTQYF
NA	NA	TRBV9	TRBJ2-7	TGTGCCAGCAGCCGTCGATCTGGAGGGGACGAGCAGTACTTC	CASSRRSGGDEQYF